A single sample is the source of the 28 T cell receptor beta chains below, sequenced in a study of PD-1 blockade in classical Hodgkin lymphoma. Every patient experienced relapse after autologous stem cell transplantation, and brentuximab vedotin exposure varied. This table comes from immunoSEQ multiplex PCR, and its TCRdb copy is limited to in-frame clones, with some not included. The sample lists 45,000 to 50,000 clones; about 78% were seen once. The sequences come from peripheral blood mononuclear cells (PBMCs), collected before the second cycle of nivolumab. The receptors were gathered from a human donor with classical Hodgkin lymphoma.

The chain carries TRBV5-4 and TRBJ1-3; D gene ambiguous. Per the germline V gene, CDR1 is SGHNT and CDR2 is YYREEE (reference sequence). The V end lost 2 bases, the J end lost 4 bases, and 10 bases lay between the germline ends. The length of the CDR3 is 14 residues. In DNA form, the CDR3 reads TGTGCCAGCAGCTTTGAACAGTTCGGAAACACCATATATTTT. It specifies CASSFEQFGNTIYF.

This rearrangement joins TRBV15 to TRBJ2-5; 7 bases fit TRBD2. The CDR3 consists of 13 residues. V trimming: 3 bases; J trimming: 2 bases; junction bases outside the gene matches: 0. CDR1 LNHNV and CDR2 YYDKDF come from the germline V gene (reference sequence). For the CDR3, the DNA is TGTGCCACCAGCAGGGGACTACAAGAGACCCAGTACTTC. It encodes CATSRGLQETQYF.

Only one count was recorded for this clone. A single base separates this from a much larger clone, so it may be a read error. The CDR3 does not end in the conserved phenylalanine or tryptophan, so this is likely a read error. The rearrangement uses TRBV6-5 and TRBJ1-5, with a possible D match to TRBD1 (5 bases). Trimming stripped 6 bases from V and 3 bases from J, with 12 bases between. Germline V lookup: CDR1 MNHEY, CDR2 SVGAGI. The CDR3 totals 14 residues. This CDR3 is CASSQGRNNQPQHS. The CDR3 nucleotides read TGTGCCAGCAGCCAGGGACGGAACAATCAGCCCCAGCATTCT.

This chain connects TRBV28 to TRBJ2-2; 8 bases are shared with TRBD1. The trim removed 6 bases at V and 5 bases at J, leaving 8 bases unmatched. This CDR3 comprises 15 residues. Germline lookup yields CDR1 MDHEN and CDR2 SYDVKM. The CDR3 bases are TGTGCCAGCAGCTTGCAGGGGGCGGGGACCGGGGAGCTGTTTTTT. It encodes CASSLQGAGTGELFF.

This chain connects TRBV7-9 to TRBJ2-7; a possible D gene is TRBD1 (7 bases). CDR1 is SEHNR and CDR2 is FQNEAQ in the germline V gene (reference sequence). Trimming pared 5 bases from V and 9 bases from J, leaving 26 bases between. CDR3 length: 16 amino acids. The CDR3 loop is CASSTRGQGGGGAQYF. The CDR3 DNA sequence: TGTGCCAGCAGCACTAGGGGTCAGGGAGGAGGGGGCGCGCAGTACTTC.

The chain couples TRBV7-3 to TRBJ2-3; 7 positions match TRBD1. Trimming at V came to 2 bases and at J to 1 base, leaving 0 bases not matched to a gene. The CDR3 spans 14 residues. From germline, CDR1 is SGHTA and CDR2 FQGTGA. CDR3 in DNA: TGTGCCAGCAGCTTAGGGACAGGCACAGATACGCAGTATTTT. Protein sequence: CASSLGTGTDTQYF.

This clone was found once. J is TRBJ1-1 and V is TRBV7-2, with D tentatively TRBD1 (5 bases). Deletions cut 6 bases from V and 4 bases from J, with 18 bases between. Germline values: CDR1 SGHTA, CDR2 FQGNSA. This CDR3 contains 15 residues. The CDR3 is CASRPPQGGSTEAFF. The CDR3 nucleotides are TGTGCCAGCAGACCTCCGCAGGGAGGAAGCACTGAAGCTTTCTTT.

The CDR3 here is CASSSLSFAEAFF. Here the CDR3 DNA reads TGTGCCAGCAGCTCCCTATCCTTCGCTGAAGCTTTCTTT. The chain couples TRBV7-9 to TRBJ1-1; D call uncertain. The CDR3 has 13 amino acids. Germline values: CDR1 SEHNR, CDR2 FQNEAQ (reference sequence). Trimming left V 4 bases short and J 6 bases short, with 12 bases between.

The genes are TRBV27 and TRBJ2-1; 8 bases map to TRBD2. Germline CDR1 and CDR2: MNHEY and SMNVEV (reference sequence). The CDR3 consists of 13 residues. Trimming removed 2 bases from V and 15 bases from J; junction bases left unmatched: 9. DNA of the CDR3: TGTGCCAGCAGTTTAGTGACTAGCGCGGGTCGGTTCTTC. Translated, it gives CASSLVTSAGRFF.

V gene TRBV10-2 combines with J gene TRBJ2-7; 8 bases match TRBD1. This CDR3 contains 15 residues. The junction had 8 bases not matched to a gene; V was cut back by 3 bases and J by 4 bases. CDR1 and CDR2 (germline): WSHSY, SAAADI. This CDR3 reads CASSDRGRGPYEQYF. DNA for the CDR3: TGCGCCAGCAGTGATAGAGGCAGGGGGCCGTACGAGCAGTACTTC.

The chain uses TRBV19 and TRBJ1-3; a weak D match, TRBD1 (6 bases). Trimming stripped 4 bases from V and 0 bases from J, with 10 bases between. The germline V gene encodes CDR1 LNHDA and CDR2 SQIVND (reference sequence). This CDR3 has 15 residues. The chain's CDR3 is CASSTTGSSGNTIYF. Here the CDR3 DNA reads TGTGCCAGTAGTACTACAGGGAGCTCTGGAAACACCATATATTTT.

The V call is TRBV19, the J call TRBJ1-1, with a weak D call TRBD1 (6 bases). CDR1 LNHDA and CDR2 SQIVND come from the germline V gene (reference sequence). The CDR3 consists of 13 residues. V gave up 6 bases and J gave up 6 bases, with 14 bases separating them. CDR3 sequence reads: CASRQQGGAEAFF. The DNA for the CDR3 is TGTGCCAGTAGGCAACAGGGTGGAGCTGAAGCTTTCTTT.

The V gene is TRBV30, the J gene TRBJ1-2, with 10 positions matching TRBD1. V trimming: 3 bases; J trimming: 3 bases; junction bases outside the gene matches: 7. This CDR3 contains 15 residues. The germline V gene encodes CDR1 GTSNPN and CDR2 SVGIG (reference sequence). DNA for the CDR3: TGTGCCTGGAGGTGGGACAGGGGTCGGGACTATGGCTACACCTTC. Translating it yields CAWRWDRGRDYGYTF.

This clone showed up just once. The rearrangement links TRBV27 to TRBJ2-1; 7 nucleotides line up with TRBD2. The germline V gene encodes CDR1 MNHEY and CDR2 SMNVEV (reference sequence). V was pared by 7 bases and J by 5 bases, with 11 bases of the junction left unmatched. The CDR3 is made up of 15 amino acids. DNA of the CDR3: TGTGCCAGCACCTATAGGGAGGGGTCCCACAATGAGCAGTTCTTC. Its protein product is CASTYREGSHNEQFF.

This sequence joins TRBV10-2 and TRBJ2-3; 9 bases are a match to TRBD1. The junction had 2 bases not matched to a gene; V was cut back by 9 bases and J by 1 base. CDR1 is WSHSY and CDR2 is SAAADI in the germline V gene. The CDR3 consists of 13 residues. For the CDR3, the DNA is TGCGCCAGTAGGACAGGGGGCACAGATACGCAGTATTTT. Translation: CASRTGGTDTQYF.

The chain recombines TRBV7-3 with TRBJ1-2, with D hard to call. This CDR3 has 12 residues. CDR1 and CDR2 (germline): SGHTA, FQGTGA. V was cut by 2 bases and J by 2 bases, with 3 bases left in between. Written as DNA, the CDR3 is TGTGCCAGCAGCTTAGAAAACTATGGCTACACCTTC. Protein product: CASSLENYGYTF.

V and J are TRBV6-1 and TRBJ1-2, with D tentatively TRBD1 (5 bases). V lost 11 bases and J 3 bases, leaving 22 bases between the germline ends. The CDR3 has 15 residues. Germline assignment: CDR1 MNHNS and CDR2 SASEGT. As DNA, the CDR3 is TGTGCCGCGGGAAGTAAGGGGAAGGTCTACTATGGCTACACCTTC. Translation: CAAGSKGKVYYGYTF.

The chain uses TRBV29-1 and TRBJ2-3, with 7 bases lining up with TRBD1. Germline V lookup: CDR1 SQVTM, CDR2 ANQGSEA. Trimming at V came to 4 bases and at J to 3 bases, leaving 10 bases not matched to a gene. The CDR3 extends over 15 amino acids. This CDR3 is CSVGSWTGLTDTQYF. Written as DNA, the CDR3 is TGCAGCGTTGGCTCTTGGACAGGTTTGACAGATACGCAGTATTTT.

This rearrangement joins TRBV6-1 to TRBJ2-3; D call uncertain. The V gene lost 1 base and the J gene lost 3 bases, with 11 bases spanning the gap. The CDR3 totals 15 residues. CDR1 is MNHNS, CDR2 SASEGT, per germline. The CDR3 DNA is TGTGCCAGCAGTGAAGGGTTGCCCCTGACAGATACGCAGTATTTT. As protein: CASSEGLPLTDTQYF.

The V call is TRBV9, the J call TRBJ2-5; 12 bases fit TRBD1. CDR3 length equals 16 residues. Germline V gives CDR1 SGDLS, CDR2 YYNGEE. Losses at the gene ends were 4 bases for V and 5 bases for J; bases not matched to a gene: 9. The CDR3 nucleotides are TGTGCCAGCAGCTCGTCCGGGACAGGGGGCGCGGAGACCCAGTACTTC. Encoded protein: CASSSSGTGGAETQYF. Full variable domain (missing parts from reference TRBV9 and TRBJ2-5): DSGVTQTPKHLITATGQRVTLRCSPRSGDLSVYWYQQSLDQGLQFLIQYYNGEERAKGNILERFSAQQFPDLHSELNLSSLELGDSALYFCASSSSGTGGAETQYFGPGTRLLVL.

V usage is TRBV6-1 and J usage is TRBJ2-5, with 9 bases aligning to TRBD2. Trimming removed 5 bases from V and 2 bases from J; junction bases left unmatched: 6. Germline V gives CDR1 MNHNS, CDR2 SASEGT. The CDR3 length is 15 residues. The CDR3 coding sequence is TGTGCCAGCAGTTTTACTAGCGGGTTTCAAGAGACCCAGTACTTC. Its translation: CASSFTSGFQETQYF.

Here the CDR3 reads CASSKGLAAANEQFF. The DNA for the CDR3 is TGTGCCAGCAGCAAGGGACTAGCGGCGGCGAATGAGCAGTTCTTC. J is TRBJ2-1 and V is TRBV11-3; 11 nucleotides align to TRBD2. CDR1 is SGHNT and CDR2 is YENEEA in the germline V gene. The CDR3 length is 15 residues. J lost 7 bases, V lost 5 bases, and 7 bases had no gene match.

The V and J genes are TRBV10-2 and TRBJ2-7; a possible D gene is TRBD2 (6 bases). CDR1 WSHSY and CDR2 SAAADI come from the germline V gene. This CDR3 contains 14 residues. V shed 6 bases and J shed 7 bases, with 19 bases lying between them. CDR3 protein: CASSRLDEYVEQYF. The DNA of the CDR3 is TGCGCCAGCAGCAGACTAGATGAATACGTGGAGCAGTACTTC.

The genes are TRBV5-1 and TRBJ2-7, with D possibly matching TRBD1 (6 bases). CDR1 is SGHRS and CDR2 is YFSETQ in the germline V gene. The CDR3 totals 13 residues. V lost 7 bases, J lost 0 bases, and 11 bases lay in between. The chain's CDR3 is CASARTVSYEQYF. CDR3 coding DNA: TGCGCCAGCGCTCGGACAGTCTCCTACGAGCAGTACTTC.

The chain recombines TRBV28 with TRBJ2-7; the match to TRBD1 covers 8 bases. V shed 6 bases and J 5 bases; nucleotides not matched to a gene: 9. Germline loops: CDR1 MDHEN, CDR2 SYDVKM. This CDR3 has 14 residues. CDR3 nucleotides: TGTGCCAGCAGACCACAGGGGGATCTTAACGAGCAGTACTTC. It codes for CASRPQGDLNEQYF.

This clone was picked up one time. The genes are TRBV7-2 and TRBJ1-2, with D tentatively TRBD1 (5 bases). V was pared by 4 bases and J by 8 bases, with 23 bases between. This CDR3 has 16 residues. The germline CDR1 and CDR2 sequences are SGHTA and FQGNSA. In nucleotides, the CDR3 is TGTGCCAGCAGCTCCGGCGGCGGGGCCCGGGTTGGAGGCTACACCTTC. Translating gives CASSSGGGARVGGYTF.

The chain joins TRBV28 to TRBJ2-7, with unresolved D. The CDR3 contains 16 residues. Germline CDR1 reads MDHEN; CDR2 reads SYDVKM. V gave up 5 bases and J gave up 2 bases, with 19 bases separating them. The CDR3 bases are TGTGCCAGCAGTCCCCTCACCTATAGGGCCACCTACGAGCAGTACTTC. Translating it yields CASSPLTYRATYEQYF.

The chain joins TRBV5-1 to TRBJ1-2, with D uncertain. CDR1 SGHRS and CDR2 YFSETQ come from the germline V gene. V lost 4 bases to trimming and J lost 4 bases, with 11 bases between them. The CDR3 is 13 amino acids. This CDR3 is CASSAGPSYGYTF. In DNA form, the CDR3 reads TGCGCCAGCAGCGCAGGACCGAGCTATGGCTACACCTTC.